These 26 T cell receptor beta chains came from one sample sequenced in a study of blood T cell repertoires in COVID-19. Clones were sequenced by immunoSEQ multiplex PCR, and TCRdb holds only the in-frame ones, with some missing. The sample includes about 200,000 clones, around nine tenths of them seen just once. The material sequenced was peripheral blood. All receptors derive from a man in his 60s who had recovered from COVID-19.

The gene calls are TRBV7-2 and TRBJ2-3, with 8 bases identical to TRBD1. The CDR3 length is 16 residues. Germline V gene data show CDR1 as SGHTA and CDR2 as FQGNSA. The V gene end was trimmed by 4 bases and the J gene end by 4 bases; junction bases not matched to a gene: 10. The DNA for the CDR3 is TGTGCCAGCAGCTCGTTTGGCAGGGGGCCATCAGATACGCAGTATTTT. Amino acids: CASSSFGRGPSDTQYF.

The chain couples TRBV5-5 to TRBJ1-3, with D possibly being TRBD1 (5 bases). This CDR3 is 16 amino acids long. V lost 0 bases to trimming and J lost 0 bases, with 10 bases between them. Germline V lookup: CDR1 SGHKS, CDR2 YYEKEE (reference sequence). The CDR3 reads CASSLGQPSSGNTIYF. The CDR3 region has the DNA TGTGCCAGCAGCTTGGGACAGCCGAGCTCTGGAAACACCATATATTTT.

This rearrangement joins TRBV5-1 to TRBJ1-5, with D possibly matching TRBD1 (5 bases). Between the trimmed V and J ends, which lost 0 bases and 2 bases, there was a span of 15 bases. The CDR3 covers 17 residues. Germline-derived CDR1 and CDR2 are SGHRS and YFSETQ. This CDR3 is CASSLAREGRGNQPQHF. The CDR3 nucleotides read TGCGCCAGCAGCTTGGCCAGGGAGGGTCGAGGCAATCAGCCCCAGCATTTT. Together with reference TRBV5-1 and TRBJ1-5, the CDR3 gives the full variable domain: KAGVTQTPRYLIKTRGQQVTLSCSPISGHRSVSWYQQTPGQGLQFLFEYFSETQRNKGNFPGRFSGRQFSNSRSEMNVSTLELGDSALYLCASSLAREGRGNQPQHFGDGTRLSIL.

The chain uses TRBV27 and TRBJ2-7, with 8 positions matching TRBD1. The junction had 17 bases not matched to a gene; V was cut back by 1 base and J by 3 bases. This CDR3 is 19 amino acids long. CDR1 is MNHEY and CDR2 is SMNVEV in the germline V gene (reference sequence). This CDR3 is CASSLLSGRGRSLFYEQYF. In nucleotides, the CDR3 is TGTGCCAGCAGTTTATTGTCGGGCAGGGGGCGAAGTTTATTCTACGAGCAGTACTTC.

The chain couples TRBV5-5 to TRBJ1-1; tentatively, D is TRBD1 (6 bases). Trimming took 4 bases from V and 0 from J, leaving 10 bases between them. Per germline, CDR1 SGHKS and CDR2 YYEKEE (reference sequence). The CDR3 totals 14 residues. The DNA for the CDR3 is TGTGCCAGCAGCCGAGGGGGAGTGAACACTGAAGCTTTCTTT. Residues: CASSRGGVNTEAFF.

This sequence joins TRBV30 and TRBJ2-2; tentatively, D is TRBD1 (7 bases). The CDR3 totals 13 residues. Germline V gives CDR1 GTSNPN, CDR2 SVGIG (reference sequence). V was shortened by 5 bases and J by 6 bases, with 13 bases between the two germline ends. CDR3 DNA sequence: TGTGCCTGGGCGGGACAGAGGTCCGGGGAGCTGTTTTTT. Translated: CAWAGQRSGELFF.

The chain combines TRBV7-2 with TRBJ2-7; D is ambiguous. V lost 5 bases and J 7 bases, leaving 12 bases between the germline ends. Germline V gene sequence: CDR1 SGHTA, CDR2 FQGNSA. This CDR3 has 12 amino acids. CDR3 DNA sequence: TGTGCCAGCAGCGAATTTTCTAAGGAGCAGTACTTC. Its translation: CASSEFSKEQYF. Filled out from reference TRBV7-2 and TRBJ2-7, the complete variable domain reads GAGVSQSPSNKVTEKGKDVELRCDPISGHTALYWYRQSLGQGLEFLIYFQGNSAPDKSGLPSDRFSAERTGGSVSTLTIQRTQQEDSAVYLCASSEFSKEQYFGPGTRLTVT.

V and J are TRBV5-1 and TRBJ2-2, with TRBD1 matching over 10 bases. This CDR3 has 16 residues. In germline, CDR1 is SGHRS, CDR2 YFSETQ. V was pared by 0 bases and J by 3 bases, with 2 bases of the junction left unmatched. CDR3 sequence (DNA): TGCGCCAGCAGCTTGGGACAGGGGGCGCACACCGGGGAGCTGTTTTTT. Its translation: CASSLGQGAHTGELFF.

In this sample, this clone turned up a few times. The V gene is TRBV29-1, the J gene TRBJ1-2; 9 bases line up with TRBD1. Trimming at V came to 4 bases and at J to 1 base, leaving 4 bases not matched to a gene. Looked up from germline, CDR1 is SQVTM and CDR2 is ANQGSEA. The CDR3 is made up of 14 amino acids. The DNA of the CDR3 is TGCAGCGTTGGCCGGGACAGGGTTAACTATGGCTACACCTTC. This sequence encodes CSVGRDRVNYGYTF.

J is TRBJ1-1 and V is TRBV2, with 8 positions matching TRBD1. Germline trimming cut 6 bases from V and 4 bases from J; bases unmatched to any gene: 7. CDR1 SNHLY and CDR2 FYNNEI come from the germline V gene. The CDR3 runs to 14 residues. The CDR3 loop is CASRDREWSTEAFF. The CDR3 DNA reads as TGTGCCAGCAGGGACAGGGAATGGAGCACTGAAGCTTTCTTT. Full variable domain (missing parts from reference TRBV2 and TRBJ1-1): EPEVTQTPSHQVTQMGQEVILRCVPISNHLYFYWYRQILGQKVEFLVSFYNNEISEKSEIFDDQFSVERPDGSNFTLKIRSTKLEDSAMYFCASRDREWSTEAFFGQGTRLTVV.

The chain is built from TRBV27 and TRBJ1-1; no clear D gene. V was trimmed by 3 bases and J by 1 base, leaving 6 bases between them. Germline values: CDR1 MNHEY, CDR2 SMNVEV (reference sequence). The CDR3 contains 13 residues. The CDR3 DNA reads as TGTGCCAGCAGTTTCACAAGGAACACTGAAGCTTTCTTT. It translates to CASSFTRNTEAFF.

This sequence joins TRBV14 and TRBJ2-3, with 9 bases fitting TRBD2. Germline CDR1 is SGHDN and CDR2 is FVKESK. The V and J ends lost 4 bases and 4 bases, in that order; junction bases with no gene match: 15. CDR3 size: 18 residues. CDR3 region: CASSPFESSGSWSDTQYF. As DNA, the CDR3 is TGTGCCAGCAGCCCATTCGAGAGTAGCGGGAGTTGGTCAGATACGCAGTATTTT. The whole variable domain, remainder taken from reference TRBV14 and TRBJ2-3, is EAGVTQFPSHSVIEKGQTVTLRCDPISGHDNLYWYRRVMGKEIKFLLHFVKESKQDESGMPNNRFLAERTGGTYSTLKVQPAELEDSGVYFCASSPFESSGSWSDTQYFGPGTRLTVL.

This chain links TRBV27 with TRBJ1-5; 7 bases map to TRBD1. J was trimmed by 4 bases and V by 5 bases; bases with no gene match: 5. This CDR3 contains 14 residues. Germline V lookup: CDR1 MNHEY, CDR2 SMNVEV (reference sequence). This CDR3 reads CASSPGQRNQPQHF. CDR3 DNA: TGTGCCAGCAGTCCGGGACAGCGTAATCAGCCCCAGCATTTT.

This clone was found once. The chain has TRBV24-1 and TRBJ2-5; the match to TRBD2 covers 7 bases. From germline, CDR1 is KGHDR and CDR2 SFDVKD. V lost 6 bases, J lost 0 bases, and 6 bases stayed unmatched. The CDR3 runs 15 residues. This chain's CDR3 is CATSLLAGHQETQYF. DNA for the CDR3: TGTGCCACCAGTTTATTAGCGGGTCACCAAGAGACCCAGTACTTC.

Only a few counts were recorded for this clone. CDR3 bases: TGTGCCAGCAGCTTGCCCGGGGTGAGGGAGCAGTACTTC. Translated, it gives CASSLPGVREQYF. This sequence joins TRBV5-5 and TRBJ2-7; tentatively, D is TRBD2 (5 bases). V lost 1 base and J 7 bases, leaving 12 bases between the germline ends. The germline CDR1 and CDR2 sequences are SGHKS and YYEKEE (reference sequence). The CDR3 contains 13 residues.

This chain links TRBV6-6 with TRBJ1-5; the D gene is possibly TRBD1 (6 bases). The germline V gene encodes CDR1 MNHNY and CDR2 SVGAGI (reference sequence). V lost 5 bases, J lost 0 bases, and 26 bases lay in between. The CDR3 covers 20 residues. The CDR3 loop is CASSLTTSNQGRGSNQPQHF. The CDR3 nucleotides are TGTGCCAGCAGTCTCACAACATCCAATCAGGGGAGGGGTAGCAATCAGCCCCAGCATTTT.

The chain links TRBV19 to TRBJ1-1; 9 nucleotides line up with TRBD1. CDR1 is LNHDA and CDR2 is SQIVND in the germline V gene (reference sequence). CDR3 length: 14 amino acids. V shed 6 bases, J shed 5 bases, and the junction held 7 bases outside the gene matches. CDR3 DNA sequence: TGTGCCAGTAGGCCTGACAGGGGGAGAACTGAAGCTTTCTTT. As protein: CASRPDRGRTEAFF.

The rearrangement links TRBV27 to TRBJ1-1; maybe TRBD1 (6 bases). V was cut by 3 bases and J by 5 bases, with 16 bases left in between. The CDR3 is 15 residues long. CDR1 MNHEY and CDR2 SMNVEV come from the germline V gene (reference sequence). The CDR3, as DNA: TGTGCCAGCAGTTTTGTGACAGGTCGTGGAACTGAAGCTTTCTTT. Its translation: CASSFVTGRGTEAFF.

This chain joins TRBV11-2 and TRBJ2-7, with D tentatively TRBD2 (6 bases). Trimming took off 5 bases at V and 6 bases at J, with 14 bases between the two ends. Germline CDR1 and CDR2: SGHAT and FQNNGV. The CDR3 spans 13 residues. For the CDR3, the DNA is TGTGCCAGCAGCCCCCGACTAGATTCCGAGCAGTACTTC. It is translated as CASSPRLDSEQYF.

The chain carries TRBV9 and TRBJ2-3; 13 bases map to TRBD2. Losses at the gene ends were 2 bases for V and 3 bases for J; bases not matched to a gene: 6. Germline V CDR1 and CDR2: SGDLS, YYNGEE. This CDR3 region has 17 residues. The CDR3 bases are TGTGCCAGCAGCGTTCGGACTAGCGGGAGCAATACAGATACGCAGTATTTT. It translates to CASSVRTSGSNTDTQYF.

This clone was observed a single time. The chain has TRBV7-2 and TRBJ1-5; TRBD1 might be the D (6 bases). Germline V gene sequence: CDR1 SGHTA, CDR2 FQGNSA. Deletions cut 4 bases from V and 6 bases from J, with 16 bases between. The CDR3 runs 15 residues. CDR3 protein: CASSWDGTGSQPQHF. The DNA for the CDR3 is TGTGCCAGCAGCTGGGATGGAACAGGGAGTCAGCCCCAGCATTTT.

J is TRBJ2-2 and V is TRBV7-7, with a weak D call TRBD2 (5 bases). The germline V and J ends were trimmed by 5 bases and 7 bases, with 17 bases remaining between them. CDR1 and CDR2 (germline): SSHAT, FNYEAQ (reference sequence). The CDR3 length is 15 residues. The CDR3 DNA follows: TGTGCCAGCAGCCGAGACTCCCACCGGGGCGGGGAGCTGTTTTTT. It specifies CASSRDSHRGGELFF.

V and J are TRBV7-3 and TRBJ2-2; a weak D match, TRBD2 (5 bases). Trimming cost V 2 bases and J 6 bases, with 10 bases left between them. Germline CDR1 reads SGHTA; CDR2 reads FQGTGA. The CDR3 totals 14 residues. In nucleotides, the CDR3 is TGTGCCAGCAGCTTAGCGGGCAGTTCCGGGGAGCTGTTTTTT. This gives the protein CASSLAGSSGELFF.

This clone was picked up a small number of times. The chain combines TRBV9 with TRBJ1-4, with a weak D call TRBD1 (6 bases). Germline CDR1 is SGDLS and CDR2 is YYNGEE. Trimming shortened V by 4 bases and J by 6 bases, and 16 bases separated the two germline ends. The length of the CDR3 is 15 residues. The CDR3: CASSPGGRGDEKLFF. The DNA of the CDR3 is TGTGCCAGCAGCCCTGGGGGCAGGGGAGATGAAAAACTGTTTTTT.

CDR3 in amino acids: CASSLSGGTPYEQYF. The CDR3 nucleotides are TGTGCCAGCAGTTTGAGCGGGGGGACTCCCTACGAGCAGTACTTC. This rearrangement joins TRBV27 to TRBJ2-7; 9 bases line up with TRBD2. V gave up 3 bases and J gave up 2 bases; unmatched junction bases: 5. The CDR3 has 15 amino acids. Germline V lookup: CDR1 MNHEY, CDR2 SMNVEV (reference sequence).

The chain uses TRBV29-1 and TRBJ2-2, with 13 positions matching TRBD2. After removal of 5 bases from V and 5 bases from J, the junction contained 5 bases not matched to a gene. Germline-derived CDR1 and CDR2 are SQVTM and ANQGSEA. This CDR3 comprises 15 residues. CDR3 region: CSVSGTSGATGELFF. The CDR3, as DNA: TGCAGCGTTAGCGGGACTAGCGGGGCGACCGGGGAGCTGTTTTTT.